These 26 T cell receptor beta chains came from one sample sequenced in a study of CD4 and CD8 cells across lung adenocarcinoma regions. TCRdb analysed the PCR reads with MiXCR anew, one entry per CDR3 protein. The sample has 8,200 or so distinct CDR3 sequences; 45% to 70% are singletons. Input material: CD4+ T cells from the center of a lung tumor. These receptors were obtained from a female donor with lung adenocarcinoma. The CD4 and CD8 labels of this study may be unreliable.

There are many counts of this clonotype. The gene calls are TRBV7-8 and TRBJ2-2; a possible D gene is TRBD2 (6 bases). Trimming took 5 bases from V and 6 from J, leaving 19 bases between them. Germline lookup yields CDR1 SGHVS and CDR2 FQNEAQ. The CDR3 is made up of 16 amino acids. The CDR3 region has the DNA TGTGCCAGCAGCGGAGTCCGGGACTCCGATCCCGGGGAGCTGTTTTTT. Protein product: CASSGVRDSDPGELFF.

The chain is built from TRBV29-1 and TRBJ1-1; no definite D call. The CDR3 consists of 12 residues. V lost 6 bases and J lost 3, with 11 bases in between. Germline V gives CDR1 SQVTM, CDR2 ANQGSEA. CDR3 DNA sequence: TGCAGCGTAAAAGCGGTAGACACTGAAGCTTTCTTT. It specifies CSVKAVDTEAFF.

This clonotype was recorded at least ten times. The chain has TRBV6-5 and TRBJ2-5, with D possibly matching TRBD2 (6 bases). The V gene lost 2 bases and the J gene lost 5 bases, with 18 bases spanning the gap. Germline V CDR1 and CDR2: MNHEY, SVGAGI. The CDR3 runs to 16 residues. CDR3 in DNA: TGTGCCAGCAGTTACGCCGCGGCCGGGGGTAGGGAGACCCAGTACTTC. Its protein product is CASSYAAAGGRETQYF.

V gene TRBV6-5 combines with J gene TRBJ2-2, with TRBD2 as a possible D gene (5 bases). CDR1 is MNHEY, CDR2 SVGAGI, per germline. The CDR3 has 15 amino acids. The V end was cut by 1 base, the J end by 3 bases, with 9 bases between. This CDR3 reads CASSYWVRDTGELFF. The DNA of the CDR3 is TGTGCCAGCAGTTACTGGGTGCGGGACACCGGGGAGCTGTTTTTT.

The chain employs TRBV10-3 and TRBJ2-1, with D tentatively TRBD1 or TRBD2 (5 bases each). V was trimmed by 11 bases and J by 4 bases, leaving 18 bases between them. The CDR3 length is 14 residues. The germline V gene has CDR1 ENHRY and CDR2 SYGVKD. The CDR3, as DNA: TGTGCCGCCAAAGATCTGGGACGGTACAATGAGCAGTTCTTC. Translation: CAAKDLGRYNEQFF.

The J gene is TRBJ2-7, the V gene TRBV6-1, with 9 positions matching TRBD1. Germline lookup yields CDR1 MNHNS and CDR2 SASEGT. J lost 4 bases, V lost 8 bases, and 9 bases had no gene match. The CDR3 is 14 residues long. The CDR3 loop reads CASGPGTGRYEQYF. In DNA form, the CDR3 reads TGTGCCAGCGGACCCGGGACAGGGCGTTACGAGCAGTACTTC.

This clonotype was detected ten times or more. The chain is built from TRBV7-6 and TRBJ2-6; D is tentatively TRBD1 or TRBD2 (5 bases each). V was trimmed by 5 bases and J by 0 bases, leaving 14 bases between them. Germline CDR1 SGHVS, CDR2 FNYEAQ. The CDR3 contains 17 residues. CDR3 sequence: CASSPPPGASGANVLTF. CDR3 DNA sequence: TGTGCCAGCAGCCCTCCCCCCGGGGCCTCTGGGGCCAACGTCCTGACTTTC.

The rearrangement joins TRBV6-1 to TRBJ2-1; 7 bases fit TRBD2. The V segment lost 6 bases and the J segment 9 bases; nucleotides outside the gene matches: 14. This CDR3 spans 15 amino acids. The germline gives CDR1 MNHNS, CDR2 SASEGT. CDR3 residues: CASRPSGGSMGEQFF. CDR3 nucleotides: TGTGCCAGCAGACCTTCTGGCGGGAGCATGGGTGAGCAGTTCTTC.

This rearrangement joins TRBV6-5 to TRBJ2-1, with 12 nucleotides matching TRBD2. V gave up 4 bases and J gave up 10 bases; unmatched junction bases: 11. The CDR3 sequence is 16 residues long. Germline V gene lookup returns CDR1 MNHEY and CDR2 SVGAGI. CDR3: CASSSRTSGNGEEQFF. The CDR3 DNA reads TGTGCCAGCAGTTCCCGGACTAGCGGGAATGGGGAAGAGCAGTTCTTC.

Notes on this clonotype: No conserved phenylalanine or tryptophan ends this CDR3, so it is likely a read error. As DNA, the CDR3 is TGTGCCAGCAGTTGGGGGACTGCCCAAGAGACCCAGTACTCG. Amino acids: CASSWGTAQETQYS. This chain joins TRBV27 and TRBJ2-5; D perhaps matches TRBD2 (6 bases). Germline V CDR1 and CDR2: MNHEY, SMNVEV (reference sequence). The V and J ends lost 4 bases and 1 base respectively, with 10 bases between them. The CDR3 is made up of 14 amino acids.

Points on this clonotype: One end of the junction is discordant with germline, which a read error may explain. The rearrangement uses TRBV10-3 and TRBJ2-2; TRBD1 matches at 9 bases. The CDR3 runs to 17 residues. Germline assignment: CDR1 ENHRY and CDR2 SYGVKD. CDR3 DNA sequence: TGTGCCAGCAGTGATCCACTCACAGGGGGCAGGACCGGGGAGCTGTTTTTT. Its protein product is CASSDPLTGGRTGELFF.

This clonotype was counted a single time. The junction departs from the called germline gene at one end, perhaps through a read error. V gene TRBV6-1 combines with J gene TRBJ2-3; the D is unclear. The CDR3 consists of 13 residues. Germline values: CDR1 MNHNS, CDR2 SASEGT. The CDR3 DNA reads TGTGCCAGCAGGGTCCGAGGCATAGATACCCAGTATTTT. Amino acid sequence: CASRVRGIDTQYF.

The sample holds a few counts of this clonotype. Sequence at one end of the junction differs from germline and may be a read error. J is TRBJ2-5 and V is TRBV7-9; the match to TRBD2 covers 7 bases. The CDR3 consists of 13 residues. Germline V gives CDR1 SEHNR, CDR2 FQNEAQ (reference sequence). The CDR3 here is CANSLAGGETQYF. The CDR3 nucleotides read TGTGCCAACAGCTTAGCCGGGGGGGAGACCCAGTACTTC.

The chain recombines TRBV27 with TRBJ1-5; a weak D match, TRBD1 (6 bases). Trimming took 4 bases from V and 5 from J, leaving 9 bases between them. CDR3 size: 13 residues. The V gene's germline CDR1 is MNHEY and CDR2 SMNVEV (reference sequence). CDR3 amino acids: CASSYEGDQPQHF. DNA of the CDR3: TGTGCCAGCAGTTATGAGGGGGATCAGCCCCAGCATTTT.

In regard to this clonotype: One junction end does not reproduce the germline sequence, and a read error may be involved. The gene calls are TRBV7-2 and TRBJ2-3; weak D call: TRBD1 (6 bases). The CDR3 spans 16 residues. The germline V gene has CDR1 SGHTA and CDR2 FQGNSA. The CDR3 sequence is CASSPSEGRDTDTQYF. The CDR3 DNA reads TGTGCCAGCAGCCCAAGCGAGGGCCGGGACACAGATACGCAGTATTTC. Full variable domain (missing parts from reference TRBV7-2 and TRBJ2-3): GAGVSQSPSNKVTEKGKDVELRCDPISGHTALYWYRQSLGQGLEFLIYFQGNSAPDKSGLPSDRFSAERTGGSVSTLTIQRTQQEDSAVYLCASSPSEGRDTDTQYFGPGTRLTVL.

This clonotype was found a few times. The V and J genes are TRBV6-1 and TRBJ2-1; 14 nucleotides agree with TRBD2. Germline V gives CDR1 MNHNS, CDR2 SASEGT. This CDR3 is built from 14 residues. Losses at the gene ends were 6 bases for V and 10 bases for J; bases not matched to a gene: 5. In DNA form, the CDR3 reads TGTGCCAGCAGAGGACTAGCGGGAGGCGCGGAGCAGTTCTTC. This sequence encodes CASRGLAGGAEQFF.

The V gene is TRBV27, the J gene TRBJ2-4; D unclear. The V gene lost 7 bases and the J gene lost 5 bases, with 18 bases spanning the gap. CDR1 and CDR2 from the germline V gene are MNHEY and SMNVEV (reference sequence). CDR3 length: 15 residues. The CDR3 region is CASTNVGRDQNIQYF. DNA for the CDR3: TGTGCCAGCACCAACGTGGGCCGTGACCAAAACATTCAGTACTTC.

Concerning this clonotype: This could be a read error, since a much larger clone is one nucleotide away. V and J are TRBV6-5 and TRBJ2-1, with TRBD1 identical over 12 bases. The tail of the sequence fits TRBJ2-7 better, so the J call may be wrong. The CDR3 consists of 14 residues. Germline loops: CDR1 MNHEY, CDR2 SVGAGI. DNA for the CDR3: TGTGCCAGCAGTTCCGGGACAGGGGGCAATGAGCAGTACTTC. It yields the protein CASSSGTGGNEQYF.

Many counts were recorded for this clonotype. The chain is built from TRBV6-5 and TRBJ2-3; D perhaps matches TRBD1 (6 bases). Germline V CDR1 and CDR2: MNHEY, SVGAGI. With 0 bases removed from V and 1 base from J, the gap between germline ends came to 14 bases. The CDR3 totals 17 residues. The DNA of the CDR3 is TGTGCCAGCAGTTACTCTTCCACAGGGATGGGCACAGATACGCAGTATTTT. Amino acid sequence: CASSYSSTGMGTDTQYF.

This clonotype was seen a handful of times. The chain employs TRBV4-1 and TRBJ2-1, with 7 bases identical to TRBD1. Gene TRBJ2-7 matches the end of the DNA better, so the J call may be wrong. The CDR3 has 14 residues. The germline V gene encodes CDR1 MGHRA and CDR2 YSYEKL. CDR3 DNA sequence: TGCGCCAGCAGCCGCGTTGCAACAGGGGACGAGCAGTACTTC. Protein product: CASSRVATGDEQYF.

This clonotype was seen only once. J is TRBJ2-5 and V is TRBV6-1, with D perhaps matching TRBD2 (5 bases). The CDR3 spans 14 residues. The V gene's germline CDR1 is MNHNS and CDR2 SASEGT. In DNA, the CDR3 is TGTGCGGGCAGCGGTTGCGGAGACCAAGAGACCCAGTACTTC. Protein: CAGSGCGDQETQYF.

This clonotype has only a few counts. At one boundary the junction diverges from the germline segment, which might be a read error. The chain links TRBV27 to TRBJ2-4, with D maybe TRBD2 (6 bases). There are 15 residues in the CDR3. From germline, CDR1 is MNHEY and CDR2 SMNVEV (reference sequence). CDR3 residues: CASTNLGGDQNIQYF. CDR3 in DNA: TGTGCCAGCACCAACCTCGGCGGGGACCAAAACATCCAGTACTTC.

This clonotype is deemed medium-sized. The gene calls are TRBV7-2 and TRBJ2-5; no clear D gene. Per the germline V gene, CDR1 is SGHTA and CDR2 is FQGNSA. The V end was cut by 0 bases, the J end by 2 bases, with 7 bases between. CDR3 size: 14 residues. The CDR3 here is CASSLAGDQETQYF. CDR3 DNA: TGTGCCAGCAGCTTAGCGGGCGATCAAGAGACCCAGTACTTC.

In regard to this clonotype: One end of the junction does not line up with germline, which may come from a read error. The chain couples TRBV12-3 or TRBV12-4 to TRBJ2-5, with D perhaps given as TRBD1 or TRBD2 (5 bases each). The CDR3 length is 15 residues. CDR3 DNA sequence: TGTGCCGGGACCATTGGGAGCATTGGCACAGAGACGCAGTATTTC. Protein product: CAGTIGSIGTETQYF.

This clonotype was detected a few times. The rearrangement uses TRBV27 and TRBJ1-5; D unclear. V lost 0 bases, J lost 2 bases, and 8 bases lay in between. There are 15 residues in the CDR3. The germline V gene encodes CDR1 MNHEY and CDR2 SMNVEV (reference sequence). CDR3 loop: CASSLSIFGNQPQHF. As DNA, the CDR3 is TGTGCCAGCAGTTTATCGATCTTTGGCAATCAGCCCCAGCATTTT.

V gene TRBV6-1 combines with J gene TRBJ2-3, with D possibly matching TRBD1 (5 bases). CDR1 is MNHNS and CDR2 is SASEGT in the germline V gene. The CDR3 extends over 11 amino acids. The CDR3 DNA reads as TGTGGGGGCAGTGACCCAGATACGCAGTATTTT. Its protein product is CGGSDPDTQYF.